These 5 T cell receptor beta chains were all obtained from the same sample, sequenced in a study of response to subunit inactivated influenza vaccine. TCRdb reanalysed the RT-PCR reads using MiXCR and keeps one entry per CDR3 protein. The sample includes around 650,000 distinct CDR3 sequences, around 16% of them seen just once. The source was PBMCs from blood, collected about 13 days after vaccination. The receptors come from a man aged 45-60 years who received an inactivated influenza vaccine.

By its share, this clonotype is medium-sized. This rearrangement joins TRBV7-2 to TRBJ2-2; no reliable D call. Germline CDR1 reads SGHTA; CDR2 reads FQGNSA. Between the trimmed V and J ends, which lost 1 base and 8 bases, there was a span of 8 bases. The CDR3 is 13 amino acids. The CDR3 nucleotides read TGTGCCAGCAGCTTAGGATATTCGGGGGAGCTGTTTTTT. Its translation is CASSLGYSGELFF.

The rearrangement uses TRBV7-2 and TRBJ2-2; either TRBD1 or TRBD2 may fit D (6 bases each). This CDR3 spans 17 amino acids. Germline CDR1 reads SGHTA; CDR2 reads FQGNSA. V gave up 3 bases and J gave up 4 bases, with 18 bases separating them. As DNA, the CDR3 is TGTGCCAGCAGCTTTGTAGGTGGGGGGCGCGGCACCGGGGAGCTGTTTTTT. Translated, it gives CASSFVGGGRGTGELFF.

This clonotype was counted a few times. CDR3: CASSLSGHFYEQYF. In DNA, the CDR3 is TGTGCCAGCAGTTTATCTGGACATTTCTACGAGCAGTACTTC. The chain combines TRBV27 with TRBJ2-7, with D possibly being TRBD1 (5 bases). The V end was cut by 0 bases, the J end by 3 bases, with 9 bases between. Germline CDR1 and CDR2: MNHEY and SMNVEV (reference sequence). The CDR3 is made up of 14 amino acids.

The chain has TRBV7-8 and TRBJ2-2, with D perhaps TRBD1 (5 bases). CDR3 length: 14 residues. Trimming pared 5 bases from V and 4 bases from J, leaving 11 bases between. Germline V CDR1 and CDR2: SGHVS, FQNEAQ. The CDR3 DNA reads as TGTGCCAGCAGCCCCACGGACATCACCGGGGAGCTGTTTTTT. It yields the protein CASSPTDITGELFF.

The V and J genes are TRBV20-1 and TRBJ2-3, with D possibly matching TRBD1 (6 bases). V shed 5 bases and J shed 1 base, with 10 bases lying between them. CDR1 is DFQATT and CDR2 is SNEGSKA in the germline V gene (reference sequence). This CDR3 spans 13 amino acids. Here the CDR3 reads CSAEKGGTDTQYF. The CDR3, as DNA: TGCAGTGCTGAGAAGGGGGGCACAGATACGCAGTATTTT.